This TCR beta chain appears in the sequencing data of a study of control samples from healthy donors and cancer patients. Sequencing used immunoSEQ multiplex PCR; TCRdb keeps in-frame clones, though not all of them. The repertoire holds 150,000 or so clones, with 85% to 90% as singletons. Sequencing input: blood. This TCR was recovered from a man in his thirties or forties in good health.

In nucleotides, the CDR3 is TGTGCCAGCTCACCATCTACGACCAAGGAAGCTTTCTTT. Translated: CASSPSTTKEAFF. The V call is TRBV18, the J call TRBJ1-1; D is unresolved. The CDR3 has 13 amino acids. V lost 2 bases and J 8 bases, leaving 12 bases between the germline ends. Per germline, CDR1 KGHSH and CDR2 LQKENI. Full variable domain (outside the CDR3, taken from reference TRBV18 and TRBJ1-1): NAGVMQNPRHLVRRRGQEARLRCSPMKGHSHVYWYRQLPEEGLKFMVYLQKENIIDESGMPKERFSAEFPKEGPSILRIQQVVRGDSAAYFCASSPSTTKEAFFGQGTRLTVV.